Here is one T cell receptor beta chain with its context. The data belong to a study of blood T cells in healthy people across ages. V was shortened by 3 bases and J by 8 bases, with 14 bases between the two germline ends. The CDR3 has 14 amino acids. In germline, CDR1 is SGDLS, CDR2 YYNGEE. The second PCR ran roughly 7 to 12 cycles with a sample-barcoded 5' primer and J-beta primers. TCRdb fed the 5' RACE reads into MiXCR, producing one record per CDR3 protein. In the table there are around 1,500,000 distinct CDR3 sequences, about 30% of which are singletons. This receptor was taken from a woman aged 30 to 39 in good health. The sequenced material came from blood. The rearrangement links TRBV9 to TRBJ1-4; D unresolved. The CDR3 is CASSADPGSEKLFF. Here the CDR3 DNA reads TGTGCCAGCAGCGCGGACCCTGGATCGGAAAAACTGTTTTTT. Looking up the rest from reference TRBV9 and TRBJ1-4 gives the full variable domain: DSGVTQTPKHLITATGQRVTLRCSPRSGDLSVYWYQQSLDQGLQFLIQYYNGEERAKGNILERFSAQQFPDLHSELNLSSLELGDSALYFCASSADPGSEKLFFGSGTQLSVL.